Each of the 4 T cell receptor beta chains below was sequenced from the same sample in a study of T-cell reconstitution after alpha-beta-depleted transplantation in children. Unique molecular identifiers featured in how the TCRbeta library was prepared. Via MiXCR, TCRdb re-called the PCR reads, giving one row per CDR3 protein. Counted here are about 300,000 distinct CDR3 sequences, around 9.1% occurring once; the ten biggest clones make up less than 9%. The input for sequencing was PBMCs, taken before TCRalphabeta/CD19-depleted stem cell transplant. Receptors originate from a boy under two years old with acute myeloid leukemia, due to receive a stem cell transplant.

This clonotype showed up many times. This sequence joins TRBV28 and TRBJ1-5; D remains ambiguous. Looked up from germline, CDR1 is MDHEN and CDR2 is SYDVKM. CDR3 length equals 13 residues. The germline V and J ends were trimmed by 1 base and 6 bases, with 7 bases remaining between them. CDR3 nucleotides: TGTGCCAGCAGTTTATTAGGCACTCAGCCCCAGCATTTT. Translation: CASSLLGTQPQHF.

This clonotype was observed at least ten times. The CDR3 region has the DNA TGCAGTGCTAGAATCCAGAGGGGGACAGATACGCAGTATTTT. Translating gives CSARIQRGTDTQYF. V gene TRBV20-1 combines with J gene TRBJ2-3; possibly TRBD1 for D (6 bases). The germline gives CDR1 DFQATT, CDR2 SNEGSKA (reference sequence). The ends were cut back, 2 bases at V and 3 bases at J, with 12 bases in the middle. The CDR3 spans 14 residues.

This clonotype was picked up many times. The chain recombines TRBV6-1 with TRBJ2-7; D remains unclear. The CDR3 is 13 residues long. V shed 6 bases and J shed 2 bases, with 11 bases lying between them. Per the germline V gene, CDR1 is MNHNS and CDR2 is SASEGT. Written as DNA, the CDR3 is TGTGCCAGCAGACGAGACAACCCCTACGAGCAGTACTTC. It codes for CASRRDNPYEQYF.

This chain connects TRBV20-1 to TRBJ1-5; 10 positions agree with TRBD1. The CDR3 loop spans 13 amino acids. Germline CDR1 DFQATT, CDR2 SNEGSKA (reference sequence). J gave up 7 bases and V 1 base, and 1 base lay outside the gene matches. CDR3 coding DNA: TGCAGTGCTAGAGGGACAGGGGGGCAGCCCCAGCATTTT. As protein: CSARGTGGQPQHF.